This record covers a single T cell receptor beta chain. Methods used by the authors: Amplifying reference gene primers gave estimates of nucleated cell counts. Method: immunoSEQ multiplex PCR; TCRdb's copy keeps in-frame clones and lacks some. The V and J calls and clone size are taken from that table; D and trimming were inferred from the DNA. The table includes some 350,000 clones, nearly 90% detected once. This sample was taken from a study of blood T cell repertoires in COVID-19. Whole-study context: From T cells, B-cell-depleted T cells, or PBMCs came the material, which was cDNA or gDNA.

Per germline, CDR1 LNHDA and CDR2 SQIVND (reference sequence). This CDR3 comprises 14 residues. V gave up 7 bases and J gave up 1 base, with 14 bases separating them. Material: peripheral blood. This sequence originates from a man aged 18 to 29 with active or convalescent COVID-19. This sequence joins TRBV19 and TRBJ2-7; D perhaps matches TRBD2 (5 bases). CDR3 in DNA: TGTGCCAGTAAGGCGGGTGGCGGTTCCTACGAGCAGTACTTC. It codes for CASKAGGGSYEQYF.